This paragraph reports one T cell receptor beta chain. Authors' methods: Using reference gene primer amplification, nucleated cell counts were estimated. Generated by immunoSEQ multiplex PCR, the TCRdb table keeps only in-frame clones and is missing some. The V and J calls and the clone size are those of that table, but D and trimming were determined from the DNA. The sample holds 200,000 or so clones, approximately 92% seen once. This specimen comes from a study of blood T cell repertoires in COVID-19. The CDR3 is made up of 15 amino acids. The V gene's germline CDR1 is LNHDA and CDR2 SQIVND (reference sequence). J lost 5 bases, V lost 6 bases, and 10 bases had no gene match.

Sequenced: PBMCs or T cells enriched from blood (not recorded which). The clonotype originates from a woman aged 18-35 years in a cohort exposed to, infected with or recovered from COVID-19 (not recorded which). The genes are TRBV19 and TRBJ1-2, with 9 bases lining up with TRBD1. CDR3 in DNA: TGTGCCAGTAGCCTAACAGGGGGCAGGGGTTATGGCTACACCTTC. This gives the protein CASSLTGGRGYGYTF.